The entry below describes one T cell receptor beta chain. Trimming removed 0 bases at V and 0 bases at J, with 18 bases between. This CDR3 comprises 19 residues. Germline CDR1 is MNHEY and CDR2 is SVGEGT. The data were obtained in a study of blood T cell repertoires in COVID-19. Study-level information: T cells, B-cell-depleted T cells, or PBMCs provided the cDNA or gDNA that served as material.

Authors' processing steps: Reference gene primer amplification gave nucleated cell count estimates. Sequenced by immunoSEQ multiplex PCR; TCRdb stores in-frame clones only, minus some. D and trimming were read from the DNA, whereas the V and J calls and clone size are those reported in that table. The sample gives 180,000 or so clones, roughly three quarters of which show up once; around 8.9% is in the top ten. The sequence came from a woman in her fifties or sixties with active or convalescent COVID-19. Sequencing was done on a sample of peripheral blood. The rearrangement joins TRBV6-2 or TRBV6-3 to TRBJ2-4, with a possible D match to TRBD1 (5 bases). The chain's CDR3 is CASSYSKHARTLAKNIQYF. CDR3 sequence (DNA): TGTGCCAGCAGTTACTCGAAACATGCCAGGACATTAGCCAAAAACATTCAGTACTTC.